These T cell receptor beta chains were read from a single sample in a study of OX40 agonist ivuxolimab in advanced cancers. Repertoires were generated with immunoSEQ multiplex PCR, while TCRdb's copy carries only in-frame clones and drops some. The data contain fewer than 90,000 clones, about 88% of them singletons. This specimen was CD4+ or CD8+ T cells sorted from blood, taken in a trial of the OX40 agonist ivuxolimab. Receptors originate from an adult with an advanced solid tumor such as melanoma, head and neck, liver or kidney cancer. The CDR3 runs from the conserved cysteine through the conserved F or W. D genes are given only for firm matches. Clone sizes are given selectively: once, few, many, or a class where the clone is expanded.

D	size	V	J	DNA	CDR3
TRBD1	-	TRBV11-3	TRBJ1-1	TGTGCCAGCAGCTTCGCAGGGGGCGGCACTGAAGCTTTCTTT	CASSFAGGGTEAFF
-	-	TRBV5-4	TRBJ1-1	TGTGCCAGCAGCTTGGAGGGATTGAACACTGAAGCTTTCTTT	CASSLEGLNTEAFF
-	-	TRBV19	TRBJ2-6	TGTGCCAGTAGTATAGGAAGGGACACTGGGGCCAACGTCCTGACTTTC	CASSIGRDTGANVLTF
TRBD1	-	TRBV5-1	TRBJ1-6	TGCGCCAGCAGCTTGGAAGGGGGCTCACTGCGCCTCCACTTT	CASSLEGGSLRLHF
TRBD2	-	TRBV6-1	TRBJ2-1	TGTGCCAGCAGTGTGGGGCCTCCTAGCGGGGCAACCTACAATGAGCAGTTCTTC	CASSVGPPSGATYNEQFF
-	-	TRBV28	TRBJ2-2	TGTGCCAGCAGCCGGGATTTGAACACCGGGGAGCTGTTTTTT	CASSRDLNTGELFF
-	-	TRBV30	TRBJ2-3	TGTGCCTGGGGCAAACTTACAGGCACAGATACGCAGTATTTT	CAWGKLTGTDTQYF
-	once	TRBV2	TRBJ1-5	TGTGCCAGCACTTGGCAGGTCAACGATCAGCCCCAGCATTTT	CASTWQVNDQPQHF
-	-	TRBV6-1	TRBJ1-1	TGTGCCAGCAACTTACGCACTGAAGCTTTCTTT	CASNLRTEAFF
-	-	TRBV5-8	TRBJ2-7	TGTGCCAGCAGCCTGGGGTACTCCTACGAGCAGTACTTC	CASSLGYSYEQYF
-	-	TRBV6-5	TRBJ1-1	TGTGCCAGCAGATCCAGGGAGGGGTTTGGCTCTGAAGCTTTCTTT	CASRSREGFGSEAFF
-	-	TRBV7-8	TRBJ1-5	TGTGCCAGCAGCCCAGTTTCGATCGACCCCCAGCATTTT	CASSPVSIDPQHF
-	-	TRBV6-1	TRBJ1-1	TGTGCCAGCAGTGAACGCGGACAGAAAGCTTTCTTT	CASSERGQKAFF
TRBD1	-	TRBV7-6	TRBJ1-1	TGTGCCAGCAGCACACCATGGACAGGGAACACTGAAGCTTTCTTT	CASSTPWTGNTEAFF
-	-	TRBV7-2	TRBJ1-4	TGTGCCAGCAGCTTAACCCCCAACCCTGGGGAAAAACTGTTTTTT	CASSLTPNPGEKLFF
TRBD2	-	TRBV7-2	TRBJ2-3	TGTGCCAGCGGATTAGCGGGGGGGTCAAATACGCAGTATTTT	CASGLAGGSNTQYF
TRBD1	few	TRBV5-4	TRBJ2-1	TGTGCCGAGACATCGACAGGGAGTTATGAGCAGTTCTTC	CAETSTGSYEQFF
TRBD2	once	TRBV7-3	TRBJ2-3	TGTGCCAGCAGCTTAGGCCCCAATGCGGGGGGAATAACAGATACGCAGTATTTT	CASSLGPNAGGITDTQYF
-	-	TRBV19	TRBJ1-4	TGTGCCAGTAGTGAAGGACAGACAACTAATGAAAAACTGTTTTTT	CASSEGQTTNEKLFF
TRBD1	-	TRBV6-5	TRBJ2-7	TGTGCCAGCAGTTATTTACCGGGACAGGGGAATTCCGAGCAGTACTTC	CASSYLPGQGNSEQYF
-	-	TRBV7-9	TRBJ1-2	TGTGCCAGCAGCTTAAGGGGGGGCCGCTATGGCTACACCTTC	CASSLRGGRYGYTF
TRBD1	-	TRBV28	TRBJ1-4	TGTGCCAGCAGTTTTGGCGTCGTCTCAGGGGGGGATGAAAAACTGTTTTTT	CASSFGVVSGGDEKLFF
-	-	TRBV6-5	TRBJ2-2	TGTGCCAGCAGTGTATTTTCAAAGAACACCGGGGAGCTGTTTTTT	CASSVFSKNTGELFF
-	few	TRBV11-2	TRBJ1-6	TGTGCCAGCAGCCTCAGACCTTCGGATTCACCCCTCCACTTT	CASSLRPSDSPLHF
TRBD2	once	TRBV28	TRBJ2-3	TGTGCCAGCTTCCCTAATCGCGTCGCGGGGGGTCTAGATACGCAGTATTTT	CASFPNRVAGGLDTQYF
TRBD1	-	TRBV10-3	TRBJ2-7	TGTGCCATCACCTGGGACAGGGCAGCCTACGAGCAGTACTTC	CAITWDRAAYEQYF
-	few	TRBV7-2	TRBJ1-4	TGTGCCAGCAGGTCTCTTGACAGTGAAAAACTGTTTTTT	CASRSLDSEKLFF
-	-	TRBV25-1	TRBJ1-4	TGTGCCAGCAGTGATGGGGAGCGGTGGAAACTGTTTTTT	CASSDGERWKLFF
-	-	TRBV11-3	TRBJ2-3	TGTGCCAGCAGCTTCGGAGATACGCAGTATTTT	CASSFGDTQYF
TRBD1	-	TRBV19	TRBJ1-2	TGTGCCAGTAGTATTACAGGGGGCGCGGAATATGGCTACACCTTC	CASSITGGAEYGYTF
TRBD1	-	TRBV27	TRBJ2-7	TGTGCCAGCAGTTCCAGACAGGGCCTCTACGAGCAGTACTTC	CASSSRQGLYEQYF
-	-	TRBV7-9	TRBJ1-1	TGTGCCAGCAGCTTACAGGGACACCGCACAGAGGCTTTCTTT	CASSLQGHRTEAFF
TRBD2	-	TRBV10-3	TRBJ2-7	TGTGCCATCAGTAACCGATTAGCGGGGGGGCACGAGCAGTACTTC	CAISNRLAGGHEQYF